These T cell receptor beta chains were read from a single sample in a study of CD8 T cells in ankylosing spondylitis. MiXCR was run by TCRdb on the 5' RACE reads, yielding one entry per CDR3 protein. Among approximately 300,000 distinct CDR3 sequences, approximately 20% were seen once, and the ten largest hold roughly 7.3%. Sequences were obtained from blood, either unsorted or a sorted T cell fraction (not recorded which). The receptors come from a male donor with ankylosing spondylitis or in good health (not recorded which). Both conserved end residues are part of each CDR3. A D gene is named only where the DNA matches it firmly. Size is omitted from some rows. Given values are once, few, many or a class for expanded clones.

abundance	v_gene	d_gene	j_gene	CDR3nt	CDR3aa
few	TRBV20-1	TRBD2	TRBJ2-3	TGCAGTGCTAGAGGGGGACTAGCGGGAGGAAAGAGTATGACAGATACGCAGTATTTT	CSARGGLAGGKSMTDTQYF
-	TRBV20-1	-	TRBJ2-1	TGCAGTGCTACACCCAGGACGGCCTACAATGAGCAGTTCTTC	CSATPRTAYNEQFF
-	TRBV2	-	TRBJ1-2	TGTGCCAGCAGTCACGAGCCCGCTGGGGGCTACACCTTC	CASSHEPAGGYTF
-	TRBV5-1	-	TRBJ2-3	TGCGCCAGCAGCTTGGGGGCTCGTACAGATACGCAGTATTTT	CASSLGARTDTQYF
few	TRBV12-3/TRBV12-4	TRBD2	TRBJ2-2	TGTGCCAGCACCTTACGGGGGACTACGGGCGGGGAGCTGTTTTTT	CASTLRGTTGGELFF
-	TRBV5-1	-	TRBJ2-3	TGCGCCAGCAGCGGGCCCGACCACGCATCAGATACGCAGTATTTT	CASSGPDHASDTQYF
many	TRBV27	-	TRBJ2-1	TGTGCCAGCAGTTCCACTCGACCAAGCTCCTACAATGAGCAGTTCTTC	CASSSTRPSSYNEQFF
many	TRBV10-2	TRBD2	TRBJ2-2	TGCGCCAGCAGACTAGCGGGAGGGCCCGGCGGGGAGCTGTTTTTT	CASRLAGGPGGELFF
-	TRBV10-3	-	TRBJ1-2	TGTGCCATCAATCCGGGGGTTAACTATGGCTACACCTTC	CAINPGVNYGYTF
few	TRBV9	-	TRBJ1-2	TGTGCCAGCAGCGTAGGACAGACCGCTAACTATGGCTACACCTTC	CASSVGQTANYGYTF
-	TRBV5-5	-	TRBJ1-1	TGTGCCAGCAGCTTGGACGTGGGTTTGGGGGGCACTGAAGCTTTCTTT	CASSLDVGLGGTEAFF
-	TRBV7-7	-	TRBJ1-5	TGTGCTAGCAGCTTAGAGGTCCGGGAGCAGCCCCAGCATTTT	CASSLEVREQPQHF
many	TRBV5-1	-	TRBJ1-2	TGCGCCAGCAGCTTCACAGGGCAAACAAGTGGCGGCTACACCTTC	CASSFTGQTSGGYTF
many	TRBV6-1	-	TRBJ1-2	TGTGCCAGCAGGGCTACTCAAACGGGCTATGGCTACACCTTC	CASRATQTGYGYTF
-	TRBV6-1	-	TRBJ1-6	TGTGCCAGCAGTGGTGGGACCGAGAATTCACCCCTCCACTTT	CASSGGTENSPLHF
many	TRBV5-1	-	TRBJ1-1	TGCGCCAGCAGCTTGGAAGGTCTGGGAAGCGTGGCTTTCTTT	CASSLEGLGSVAFF
few	TRBV12-3/TRBV12-4	-	TRBJ2-2	TGTGCCAGCAGTTGGGGGAACACCGGGGAGCTGTTTTTT	CASSWGNTGELFF
few	TRBV24-1	TRBD2	TRBJ2-1	TGTGCCACCAGTGATTTGGGGAGGGCCACGTTCTTC	CATSDLGRATFF
many	TRBV10-3	TRBD1	TRBJ1-3	TGTGCCATCAGGCAGGACAGGGCTAGCTATGGAAACACCATATATTTT	CAIRQDRASYGNTIYF
-	TRBV28	-	TRBJ1-2	TGTGCCAGCAGCACCTCCTGGGCAGGGAGCGGGTACTATGGCTACACCTTC	CASSTSWAGSGYYGYTF
many	TRBV12-3/TRBV12-4	-	TRBJ1-5	TGTGCCAGCAGCCTCGACTGGAACCAGCCCCAGCATTTT	CASSLDWNQPQHF
few	TRBV5-1	TRBD1	TRBJ1-1	TGCGCCTGCCGGACAGGGGGCCGCTTAACTGAAGCTTTCTTT	CACRTGGRLTEAFF
-	TRBV5-6	-	TRBJ2-3	TGTGCCAGCAGCTTGGGGGCCCGGGGAGATACGCAGTATTTT	CASSLGARGDTQYF
few	TRBV6-2/TRBV6-3	-	TRBJ2-3	TGTGCCAGCAGTTCAATCGACGGTCCCACAGATACGCAGTATTTT	CASSSIDGPTDTQYF
many	TRBV4-2	-	TRBJ2-4	TGTGCCAGCAGCCAAGATCTCCGGATCCGGAGCCGAAACATTCAGTACTTC	CASSQDLRIRSRNIQYF
-	TRBV20-1	TRBD1	TRBJ2-5	TGCAGTGCTAGAAAACAGGGGACCACCGGAGAGACCCAGTACTTC	CSARKQGTTGETQYF
-	TRBV20-1	TRBD2	TRBJ2-2	TGCAGTGCCAGTCGGGGGGACACCGGGGAGCTGTTTTTT	CSASRGDTGELFF
few	TRBV12-3/TRBV12-4	-	TRBJ1-1	TGTGCCAGCAGGTCCGGGCCATCGAGGGAGGCTTTCTTT	CASRSGPSREAFF
once	TRBV7-3	-	TRBJ2-1	TGTGCCAGCAGCGAACAGGGTGGAGGTTTATACAATGAGCAGTTCTTC	CASSEQGGGLYNEQFF
few	TRBV12-3/TRBV12-4	TRBD1	TRBJ2-2	TGTGCCAGCAGACGGACAGGGATAAGCGGGGAGCTGTTTTTT	CASRRTGISGELFF
many	TRBV28	-	TRBJ2-4	TGTGCCAGCAGCCCACAGTTAGCCAAAAACATTCAGTACTTC	CASSPQLAKNIQYF
-	TRBV12-3/TRBV12-4	TRBD2	TRBJ2-3	TGTGCCAGCAGTTACCCGTCGGGGACTAGCGGTTATACGCAGTATTTT	CASSYPSGTSGYTQYF
few	TRBV5-1	TRBD1	TRBJ2-2	TGCGCCAGCAGCTTGAATGCAGGGGGCAACGCCGGGGAGCTGTTTTTT	CASSLNAGGNAGELFF
-	TRBV10-3	-	TRBJ1-4	TGTGCCATCAGTGGGATGGAGGGTGAAAAACTGTTTTTT	CAISGMEGEKLFF
few	TRBV12-3/TRBV12-4	TRBD1	TRBJ2-1	TGTGCCAGCAGCCCAGGACAGGGATTTAGAAGCTCCTACAATGAGCAGTTCTTC	CASSPGQGFRSSYNEQFF
few	TRBV12-3/TRBV12-4	-	TRBJ2-5	TGTGCCAGCAGTTTCGGGGACGGACAAGAGACCCAGTACTTC	CASSFGDGQETQYF
-	TRBV7-9	-	TRBJ1-1	TGTGCCAGCAGCTTTAACACAGGCACTGAAGCTTTCTTT	CASSFNTGTEAFF
-	TRBV18	TRBD2	TRBJ2-1	TGTGCCAGCTCACAGGTTAGCGGGAGGAATGAGCAGTTCTTC	CASSQVSGRNEQFF
many	TRBV20-1	TRBD2	TRBJ2-1	TGCAGTGCTACCGGACTAGCGGGACTATACAATGAGCAGTTCTTC	CSATGLAGLYNEQFF
-	TRBV12-3/TRBV12-4	-	TRBJ1-1	TGTGCCAGCAGTTGGTCAGAGTTGAACACTGAAGCTTTCTTT	CASSWSELNTEAFF
-	TRBV5-1	TRBD1	TRBJ2-1	TGCGCCAGCAGCCCCATTTCCGGGACAGAGAATGAGCAGTTCTTC	CASSPISGTENEQFF
-	TRBV14	TRBD2	TRBJ2-6	TGTGTCAGCAGCCAAGATGGGAGGGTGCAGAATGGGGCCAACGTCCTGACTTTC	CVSSQDGRVQNGANVLTF
once	TRBV15	-	TRBJ1-2	TGTGCCACCAGCAGAGAAACCTCCGCAAGTCAAGGCTACACCTTC	CATSRETSASQGYTF
-	TRBV30	-	TRBJ1-3	TGTGCCTGGAGTTTCGAGAACACCATATATTTT	CAWSFENTIYF
-	TRBV2	TRBD2	TRBJ2-5	TGTGCCAGCAGTGACGGGAGGGAGGAGACCCAGTACTTC	CASSDGREETQYF
-	TRBV7-9	TRBD1	TRBJ2-1	TGTGCCAGCAGCTTGACCGGGACAGGGGGCTCCTACAATGAGCAGTTCTTC	CASSLTGTGGSYNEQFF
-	TRBV30	TRBD1	TRBJ1-5	TGTGCCTGGAGTGCCGTAGACAGGGGAGCTCAGCCCCAGCATTTT	CAWSAVDRGAQPQHF
-	TRBV12-3/TRBV12-4	TRBD1	TRBJ1-3	TGTGCCAGCAGCCCTGGGACAGGGACTGGAAACACCATATATTTT	CASSPGTGTGNTIYF
-	TRBV5-4	TRBD2	TRBJ2-1	TGTGCCAGCAGGGACGGGACTAGCGGGGGGGCCGGGGAGCAGTTCTTC	CASRDGTSGGAGEQFF
few	TRBV28	TRBD1	TRBJ1-2	TGTGCCAGCGGGGACAGGGCTAACTATGGCTACACCTTC	CASGDRANYGYTF
many	TRBV7-3	-	TRBJ2-1	TGTGCCAGCAGCTTTTCCCCTAATGCTGAGCAGTTCTTC	CASSFSPNAEQFF
-	TRBV9	TRBD1	TRBJ2-2	TGTGCCAGCAGCGCACAGGGGGCCGCCGGGGAGCTGTTTTTT	CASSAQGAAGELFF